This T cell receptor (beta chain) was sequenced for a study of T cell repertoires in cytomegalovirus infection. The overall study: Indications of both CMV infection and matching HLA type were provided by public TCR beta signatures.

Only one count was recorded for this clonotype. Looked up from germline, CDR1 is DFQATT and CDR2 is SNEGSKA (reference sequence). CDR3 length equals 16 residues. V lost 6 bases to trimming and J lost 2 bases; unmatched junction nucleotides: 12. TCRdb fed the reads into MiXCR, producing one record per CDR3 protein. The sample includes fewer than 300,000 distinct CDR3 sequences, about a quarter of them seen just once. Material for sequencing was PBMCs. This rearrangement joins TRBV20-1 to TRBJ2-1, with 8 positions matching TRBD2. This receptor was obtained from a human donor in good health (CMV status not recorded). Some clones in this sample may be carry-over from other donors' samples. CDR3 coding DNA: TGCAGTGCCCCAGCGAACGGCGGGGGGACCTACAATGAGCAGTTCTTC. Protein: CSAPANGGGTYNEQFF.